This is a list of T cell receptor beta chains from one sample in a study of T cell responses to AZD1222 COVID-19 vaccine. Sequencing was performed with immunoSEQ multiplex PCR; in TCRdb, only in-frame clones are kept and a portion is missing. In the table there are 150,000 or so clones, 88% of which are singletons. Material: peripheral blood, obtained on day 0 of AZD1222 vaccination. The receptors shown here come from an adult in good health. CDR3s include the opening cysteine and the closing phenylalanine or tryptophan. Each record gives: V gene, clone size, D gene, J gene, CDR3 DNA, CDR3 protein. D genes are given only for firm matches. Only part of the rows carry a size: once, few, many, or a class if the clone is expanded.

V gene: TRBV7-9; clone size: .; D gene: TRBD2; J gene: TRBJ2-5; CDR3 DNA: TGTGCCAGCAGCGGCACTATAGCGGGGGAGACCCAGTACTTC; CDR3 protein: CASSGTIAGETQYF
V gene: TRBV9; clone size: once; D gene: TRBD1; J gene: TRBJ1-2; CDR3 DNA: TGTGCCAGCAGCGAGCTCCGGGACAGTTATGGCTACACCTTC; CDR3 protein: CASSELRDSYGYTF
V gene: TRBV5-5; clone size: few; D gene: .; J gene: TRBJ1-1; CDR3 DNA: TGTGCCAGCAGCTTTCAGACGAACACTGAAGCTTTCTTT; CDR3 protein: CASSFQTNTEAFF
V gene: TRBV7-9; clone size: .; D gene: .; J gene: TRBJ2-3; CDR3 DNA: TGTGCCAGCAGCCGCCGTGGGGGGGGCGACACAGATACGCAGTATTTT; CDR3 protein: CASSRRGGGDTDTQYF
V gene: TRBV10-3; clone size: .; D gene: .; J gene: TRBJ1-6; CDR3 DNA: TGTGCCACCGGTCGGGGAGAGGATTCACCCCTCCACTTT; CDR3 protein: CATGRGEDSPLHF
V gene: TRBV7-3; clone size: .; D gene: .; J gene: TRBJ2-3; CDR3 DNA: TGTGCCAGCAGCTTAGGGGGGGCCGGATCAGATACGCAGTATTTT; CDR3 protein: CASSLGGAGSDTQYF
V gene: TRBV5-1; clone size: once; D gene: .; J gene: TRBJ2-3; CDR3 DNA: TGCGCCAGCAGCCCCCGCGGAATCACAGATACGCAGTATTTT; CDR3 protein: CASSPRGITDTQYF
V gene: TRBV7-9; clone size: .; D gene: .; J gene: TRBJ1-5; CDR3 DNA: TGTGCCAGCAGCTTCCCAGGGTTCGGCCCCCAGCATTTT; CDR3 protein: CASSFPGFGPQHF
V gene: TRBV25-1; clone size: .; D gene: .; J gene: TRBJ1-1; CDR3 DNA: TGTGCCAGCAGTGAATTTCAGGAAGCTTTCTTT; CDR3 protein: CASSEFQEAFF
V gene: TRBV15; clone size: once; D gene: TRBD1; J gene: TRBJ1-5; CDR3 DNA: TGTGCCACCAGCCCCCGGACAGGGCACCAGCCCCAGCATTTT; CDR3 protein: CATSPRTGHQPQHF
V gene: TRBV4-3; clone size: .; D gene: TRBD2; J gene: TRBJ2-1; CDR3 DNA: TGCGCCAGCAGCCAAGATGGACTAGCGGCCTACAATGAGCAGTTCTTC; CDR3 protein: CASSQDGLAAYNEQFF
V gene: TRBV6-1; clone size: .; D gene: .; J gene: TRBJ1-3; CDR3 DNA: TGTGCCAGCAGTGAGCGGGACGCCACCTCTGGAAACACCATATATTTT; CDR3 protein: CASSERDATSGNTIYF
V gene: TRBV5-1; clone size: .; D gene: TRBD1; J gene: TRBJ2-7; CDR3 DNA: TGCGCCAGCAGCTGGAAGGCAGGGGGCGAATACGAGCAGTACTTC; CDR3 protein: CASSWKAGGEYEQYF